This paragraph covers one T cell receptor (beta chain) sequence. CDR1 and CDR2 from the germline V gene are MNHEY and SVGAGI. The CDR3 has 14 amino acids. J was trimmed by 7 bases and V by 6 bases; bases with no gene match: 5. This entry comes from a study of blood T cell repertoires in COVID-19. Study context: Researchers got acute and convalescent COVID-19 samples from the United States, Italy and Spain. The cDNA or gDNA used as material had been derived from T cells, B-cell-depleted T cells, or PBMCs.

Study processing details: Using reference gene primer amplification, nucleated cell counts were estimated. Assay: immunoSEQ multiplex PCR; the TCRdb copy retains only in-frame clones and omits some. V, J and clone size are taken as reported in that table, and D and trimming were inferred from the DNA itself. This repertoire shows approximately 200,000 clones, 65% to 85% found once; its top ten account for roughly 2.4%. This receptor was taken from a woman aged 60-75 years with acute or convalescent COVID-19. J is TRBJ2-2 and V is TRBV6-5; TRBD1 aligns across 10 bases. Material: peripheral blood. The CDR3 nucleotides read TGTGCCAGCAGGACAGGGGGCGCAAACGGGGAGCTGTTTTTT. Translated: CASRTGGANGELFF.